The clone carrying this T cell receptor (beta chain) occurred once. These data are taken from a study of blood T cell repertoires in COVID-19. For the study at large: The United States, Italy and Spain were the sources of the acute and convalescent COVID-19 samples. Sources were T cells, B-cell-depleted T cells, or PBMCs; the material itself was cDNA or gDNA.

Authors' data handling: Researchers report that nucleated cell counts were estimated from reference gene primer amplification. The assay was immunoSEQ multiplex PCR, and TCRdb's table has in-frame clones only and misses some. V and J calls and clone size are copied from that table; D and trimming were computed from the DNA. This table has approximately 20,000 clones, 80% to 90% appearing once. CDR3 length: 12 amino acids. V was shortened by 6 bases and J by 7 bases, with 13 bases between the two germline ends. The clonotype comes from a human donor in a cohort sampled during active COVID-19. Sequencing input: peripheral blood. The chain has TRBV12-3 or TRBV12-4 and TRBJ2-7; perhaps TRBD1 as D (6 bases). The CDR3 reads CASRVQGREQYF. CDR3 nucleotide sequence: TGTGCCAGCAGGGTACAGGGTCGGGAGCAGTACTTC.